Each of the 26 T cell receptor beta chains below was sequenced from the same sample in a study of neurological immune-mediated disorders. MiXCR was run by TCRdb on the 5' RACE reads, yielding one entry per CDR3 protein. The data hold about 79,000 distinct CDR3 sequences, with 12% to 15% observed a single time. Sequencing used PBMCs. These receptors were obtained from a woman aged 50 to 65 in good health.

There are a few counts of this clonotype. V usage is TRBV7-2 and J usage is TRBJ2-3; D gene uncertain. In germline, CDR1 is SGHTA, CDR2 FQGNSA. Trimming pared 5 bases from V and 3 bases from J, leaving 12 bases between. This CDR3 contains 14 residues. CDR3 residues: CASSPNLVTDTQYF. DNA of the CDR3: TGTGCCAGCAGCCCGAACCTGGTTACAGATACGCAGTATTTT. Together with reference TRBV7-2 and TRBJ2-3, the CDR3 gives the full variable domain: GAGVSQSPSNKVTEKGKDVELRCDPISGHTALYWYRQSLGQGLEFLIYFQGNSAPDKSGLPSDRFSAERTGGSVSTLTIQRTQQEDSAVYLCASSPNLVTDTQYFGPGTRLTVL.

Ten or more counts support this clonotype. J is TRBJ1-2 and V is TRBV18; 8 bases match TRBD1. The CDR3 length is 15 residues. After removal of 5 bases from V and 0 bases from J, the junction contained 5 bases not matched to a gene. In germline, CDR1 is KGHSH, CDR2 LQKENI. This CDR3 reads CASSSQGASNYGYTF. CDR3 DNA sequence: TGTGCCAGCTCATCTCAGGGGGCGTCTAACTATGGCTACACCTTC.

This clonotype was picked up many times. This chain joins TRBV7-2 and TRBJ2-7; 9 bases align to TRBD1. The CDR3 loop spans 13 amino acids. Per germline, CDR1 SGHTA and CDR2 FQGNSA. J gave up 12 bases and V 4 bases, and 10 bases lay outside the gene matches. CDR3 DNA sequence: TGTGCCAGCAGCTCCGAGGACAGGGGAGGGCGGTACTTC. It encodes CASSSEDRGGRYF.

This clonotype has ten or more counts. The CDR3 region is CASSSQGYEQYF. DNA of the CDR3: TGTGCCAGCAGCTCCCAGGGCTACGAGCAGTACTTC. This rearrangement joins TRBV7-2 to TRBJ2-7; weak D call: TRBD1 (5 bases). The CDR3 is made up of 12 amino acids. The V end lost 4 bases, the J end lost 3 bases, and 7 bases lay between the germline ends. CDR1 is SGHTA, CDR2 FQGNSA, per germline.

The table lists this clonotype with many counts. V gene TRBV12-3 or TRBV12-4 combines with J gene TRBJ2-7; D is possibly TRBD2 (5 bases). This CDR3 has 13 residues. Trimming left V 4 bases short and J 3 bases short, with 10 bases between. The CDR3 region is CASSSGSGYEQYF. DNA of the CDR3: TGTGCCAGCAGTTCGGGATCAGGCTACGAGCAGTACTTC.

This clonotype has a count of ten or more. This sequence joins TRBV5-6 and TRBJ2-3; 10 nucleotides line up with TRBD2. Germline V gene data show CDR1 as SGHDT and CDR2 as YYEEEE. J was trimmed by 2 bases and V by 2 bases; bases with no gene match: 11. CDR3 length: 18 amino acids. The CDR3 sequence: CASSFGVDGLADTDTQYF. The CDR3 bases are TGTGCCAGCAGCTTCGGGGTTGATGGACTAGCGGACACAGATACGCAGTATTTT.

In this sample, this clonotype turned up many times. V gene TRBV28 combines with J gene TRBJ1-5; tentative D call: TRBD1 (6 bases). Trimming removed 6 bases at V and 2 bases at J, with 11 bases between. The CDR3 contains 14 residues. Germline assignment: CDR1 MDHEN and CDR2 SYDVKM. DNA for the CDR3: TGTGCCAGCAGCCTCAGGGGCGGCAATCAGCCCCAGCATTTT. Its protein is CASSLRGGNQPQHF.

This clonotype was detected ten times or more. The chain carries TRBV20-1 and TRBJ1-2; 7 bases agree with TRBD1. The CDR3 spans 16 residues. Germline assignment: CDR1 DFQATT and CDR2 SNEGSKA (reference sequence). V dropped 1 base and J dropped 1; count of bases not matched to a gene: 9. The DNA of the CDR3 is TGCAGTGCTAGAGGAGGGAAGGGGGCGCTTAACTATGGCTACACCTTC. It is translated as CSARGGKGALNYGYTF.

This chain uses TRBV3-1 with TRBJ1-1; D uncertain. Germline assignment: CDR1 LGHDT and CDR2 YNNKEL (reference sequence). CDR3 size: 13 residues. V gave up 5 bases and J gave up 1 base, with 8 bases separating them. CDR3 bases: TGTGCCAGCAGCTACGGACGGAACACTGAAGCTTTCTTT. Protein sequence: CASSYGRNTEAFF.

This clonotype was picked up many times. The rearrangement links TRBV3-1 to TRBJ2-1; either TRBD1 or TRBD2 may fit D (5 bases each). The CDR3 is made up of 14 amino acids. Germline V gene data show CDR1 as LGHDT and CDR2 as YNNKEL (reference sequence). Trimming stripped 4 bases from V and 12 bases from J, with 19 bases between. CDR3 amino acids: CASSPYQGDGAQFF. As DNA, the CDR3 is TGTGCCAGCAGCCCTTACCAAGGGGACGGTGCGCAGTTCTTC.

This clonotype was picked up many times. The chain recombines TRBV5-1 with TRBJ1-2; D perhaps matches TRBD1 (5 bases). Germline CDR1 and CDR2: SGHRS and YFSETQ. This CDR3 region has 13 residues. Deletions cut 5 bases from V and 4 bases from J, with 12 bases between. CDR3 nucleotides: TGCGCCAGCAGGGAGGGGACGGGCTATGGCTACACCTTC. This gives the protein CASREGTGYGYTF.

This clonotype was counted at least ten times. The chain employs TRBV7-9 and TRBJ2-2; 9 bases are shared with TRBD2. The ends lost 4 bases at V and 0 bases at J; junction bases unmatched: 3. The CDR3 length is 16 residues. The germline CDR1 and CDR2 sequences are SEHNR and FQNEAQ (reference sequence). CDR3 in amino acids: CASSSGLAPNTGELFF. Here the CDR3 DNA reads TGTGCCAGCAGCTCGGGACTAGCCCCGAACACCGGGGAGCTGTTTTTT.

This chain joins TRBV11-3 and TRBJ1-1, with D unresolved. Trimming left V 5 bases short and J 0 bases short, with 13 bases between. CDR1 SGHNT and CDR2 YENEEA come from the germline V gene. CDR3 length equals 15 residues. CDR3 coding DNA: TGTGCCAGCAGCGCCAACATCGGGGTGAACACTGAAGCTTTCTTT. Amino acid sequence: CASSANIGVNTEAFF.

This clonotype was counted ten times or more. The rearrangement joins TRBV24-1 to TRBJ1-2; D possibly corresponds to TRBD1 (5 bases). The V and J ends lost 0 bases and 8 bases respectively, with 9 bases between them. The CDR3 sequence is 13 residues long. The V gene's germline CDR1 is KGHDR and CDR2 SFDVKD. The CDR3 DNA sequence: TGTGCCACCAGTGATTTGTCTGGGGACGGCTACACCTTC. As protein: CATSDLSGDGYTF.

V is TRBV5-1 and J is TRBJ1-2; 10 bases fit TRBD1. V lost 7 bases to trimming and J lost 6 bases; unmatched junction nucleotides: 6. The CDR3 is made up of 13 amino acids. Looked up from germline, CDR1 is SGHRS and CDR2 is YFSETQ. This CDR3 is CASGTGEQNGYTF. CDR3 coding DNA: TGCGCCAGCGGGACAGGGGAGCAGAATGGCTACACCTTC.

This clonotype has ten or more counts. The chain carries TRBV7-2 and TRBJ2-5; the match to TRBD2 covers 11 bases. The V and J ends lost 6 bases and 4 bases, in that order; junction bases with no gene match: 7. The germline CDR1 and CDR2 sequences are SGHTA and FQGNSA. The CDR3 runs to 15 residues. The DNA of the CDR3 is TGTGCCAGCAGTCTAGCGGGGGGCTATAGAGAGACCCAGTACTTC. This codes for CASSLAGGYRETQYF.

This clonotype was detected ten times or more. The V call is TRBV5-4, the J call TRBJ1-1; TRBD1 is a possible D gene (5 bases). In germline, CDR1 is SGHNT, CDR2 YYREEE (reference sequence). The CDR3 is 13 residues long. Between the trimmed V and J ends, which lost 0 bases and 8 bases, there was a span of 11 bases. In DNA form, the CDR3 reads TGTGCCAGCAGCTTGGACCGGGACCCAGAAGCTTTCTTT. Residues: CASSLDRDPEAFF.

The sample holds many counts of this clonotype. The rearrangement uses TRBV9 and TRBJ2-1; 9 bases fit TRBD1. CDR1 is SGDLS and CDR2 is YYNGEE in the germline V gene. V was clipped by 2 bases and J by 2 bases; unmatched bases: 11. The CDR3 totals 18 residues. The CDR3 sequence: CASSVATGGGRPYNEQFF. The CDR3, as DNA: TGTGCCAGCAGCGTGGCTACAGGGGGCGGGCGGCCCTACAATGAGCAGTTCTTC.

This clonotype has a count of ten or more. The chain joins TRBV14 to TRBJ1-6, with a tentative D call TRBD1 (5 bases). Trimming cost V 3 bases and J 3 bases, with 9 bases left between them. Germline V gene lookup returns CDR1 SGHDN and CDR2 FVKESK. This CDR3 region has 15 residues. CDR3 region: CASSHPGNYNSPLHF. The CDR3 nucleotides are TGTGCCAGCAGCCATCCAGGGAACTATAATTCACCCCTCCACTTT. The complete variable domain, with remaining parts taken from reference TRBV14 and TRBJ1-6, reads EAGVTQFPSHSVIEKGQTVTLRCDPISGHDNLYWYRRVMGKEIKFLLHFVKESKQDESGMPNNRFLAERTGGTYSTLKVQPAELEDSGVYFCASSHPGNYNSPLHFGNGTRLTVT.

This clonotype was recorded at least ten times. This sequence joins TRBV5-1 and TRBJ2-4, with D possibly TRBD2 on 6 matching bases. The germline V gene has CDR1 SGHRS and CDR2 YFSETQ. Trimming cost V 0 bases and J 6 bases, with 16 bases left between them. The CDR3 runs 16 residues. The CDR3 reads CASSLDLRGSLNIQYF. The DNA of the CDR3 is TGCGCCAGCAGCTTGGATTTACGGGGGTCGTTAAACATTCAGTACTTC.

The table lists this clonotype with many counts. This chain connects TRBV3-1 to TRBJ2-3; the D gene is possibly TRBD2 (6 bases). Germline CDR1 reads LGHDT; CDR2 reads YNNKEL (reference sequence). The CDR3 has 15 residues. V was clipped by 1 base and J by 1 base, with 9 bases between them. The CDR3 spells CASSQVGGGTDTQYF. The DNA for the CDR3 is TGTGCCAGCAGCCAAGTAGGCGGGGGCACAGATACGCAGTATTTT.

This clonotype has at least ten counts. J is TRBJ2-1 and V is TRBV7-2; D might be TRBD1 or TRBD2, each matching 5 bases. The CDR3 contains 15 residues. CDR1 is SGHTA, CDR2 FQGNSA, per germline. The V and J ends lost 5 bases and 1 base respectively, with 12 bases between them. The CDR3 loop is CASSRRDQSYNEQFF. Written as DNA, the CDR3 is TGTGCCAGCAGCCGTCGGGACCAATCCTACAATGAGCAGTTCTTC.

This clonotype was seen a few times. CDR3 sequence: CSATRPGRLTGELFF. CDR3 DNA sequence: TGCAGTGCTACACGACCCGGACGCCTCACCGGGGAGCTGTTTTTT. J is TRBJ2-2 and V is TRBV20-1; D call uncertain. The CDR3 consists of 15 residues. The V and J ends lost 4 bases and 4 bases respectively, with 16 bases between them. Looked up from germline, CDR1 is DFQATT and CDR2 is SNEGSKA (reference sequence).

Ten or more counts support this clonotype. This chain links TRBV5-1 with TRBJ2-7; no clear D. The CDR3 is 14 amino acids. Germline lookup yields CDR1 SGHRS and CDR2 YFSETQ. Trimming took off 0 bases at V and 6 bases at J, with 13 bases between the two ends. CDR3: CASSLVGVVGEQYF. Written as DNA, the CDR3 is TGCGCCAGCAGCTTGGTTGGGGTCGTCGGCGAGCAGTACTTC.

This clonotype was seen at least ten times. The rearrangement links TRBV5-1 to TRBJ1-2; 7 positions agree with TRBD1. V lost 4 bases, J lost 4 bases, and 16 bases stayed unmatched. Germline V gene lookup returns CDR1 SGHRS and CDR2 YFSETQ. CDR3 size: 17 residues. CDR3 region: CASSERTGPMASYGYTF. CDR3 DNA: TGCGCCAGCAGCGAGCGGACAGGTCCTATGGCCTCCTATGGCTACACCTTC.

This clonotype was counted ten times or more. The chain couples TRBV2 to TRBJ2-7, with TRBD2 matching over 11 bases. This CDR3 contains 15 residues. The V gene end was trimmed by 4 bases and the J gene end by 5 bases; junction bases not matched to a gene: 7. The germline V gene encodes CDR1 SNHLY and CDR2 FYNNEI. The chain's CDR3 is CASSVLGLAGNEQYF. Here the CDR3 DNA reads TGTGCCAGCAGTGTTTTAGGACTAGCGGGCAACGAGCAGTACTTC.